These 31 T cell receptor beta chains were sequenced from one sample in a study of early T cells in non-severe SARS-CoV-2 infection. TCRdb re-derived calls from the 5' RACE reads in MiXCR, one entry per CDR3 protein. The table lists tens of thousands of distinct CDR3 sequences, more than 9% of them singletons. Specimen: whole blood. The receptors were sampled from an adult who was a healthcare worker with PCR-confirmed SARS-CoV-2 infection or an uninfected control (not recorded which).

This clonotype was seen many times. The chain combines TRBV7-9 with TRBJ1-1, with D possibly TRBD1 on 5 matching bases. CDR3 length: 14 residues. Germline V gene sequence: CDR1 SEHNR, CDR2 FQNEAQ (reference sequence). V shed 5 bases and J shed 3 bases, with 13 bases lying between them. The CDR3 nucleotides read TGTGCCAGCAGCCCCCACCGGGGGTACACTGAAGCTTTCTTT. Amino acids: CASSPHRGYTEAFF.

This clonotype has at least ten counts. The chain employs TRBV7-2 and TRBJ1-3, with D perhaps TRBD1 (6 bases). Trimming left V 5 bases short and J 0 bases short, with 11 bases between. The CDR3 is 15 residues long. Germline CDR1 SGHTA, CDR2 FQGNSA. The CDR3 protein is CASSLQGPSGNTIYF. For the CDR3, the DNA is TGTGCCAGCAGCCTCCAGGGGCCCTCTGGAAACACCATATATTTT.

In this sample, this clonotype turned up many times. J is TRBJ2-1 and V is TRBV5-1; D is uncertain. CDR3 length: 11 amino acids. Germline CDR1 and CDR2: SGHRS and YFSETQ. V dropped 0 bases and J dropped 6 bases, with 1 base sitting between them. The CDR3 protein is CASSLANEQFF. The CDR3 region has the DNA TGCGCCAGCAGCTTGGCCAATGAGCAGTTCTTC.

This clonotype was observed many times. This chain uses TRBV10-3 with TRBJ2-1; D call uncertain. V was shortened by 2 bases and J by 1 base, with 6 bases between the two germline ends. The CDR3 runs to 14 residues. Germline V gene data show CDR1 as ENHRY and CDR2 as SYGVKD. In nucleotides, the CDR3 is TGTGCCATCAGTGAGGTGGGGTCCTACAATGAGCAGTTCTTC. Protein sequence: CAISEVGSYNEQFF.

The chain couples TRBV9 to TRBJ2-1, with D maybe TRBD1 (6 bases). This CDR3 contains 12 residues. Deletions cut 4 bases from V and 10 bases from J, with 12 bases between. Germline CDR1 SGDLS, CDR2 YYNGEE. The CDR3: CASSIRTEEQFF. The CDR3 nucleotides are TGTGCCAGCAGCATCCGGACAGAAGAGCAGTTCTTC.

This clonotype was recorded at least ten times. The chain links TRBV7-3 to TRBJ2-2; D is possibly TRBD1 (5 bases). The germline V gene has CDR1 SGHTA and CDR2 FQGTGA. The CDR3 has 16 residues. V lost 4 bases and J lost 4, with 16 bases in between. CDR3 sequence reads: CASSSGPPGGTGELFF. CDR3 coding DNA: TGTGCCAGCAGCTCAGGGCCTCCGGGCGGCACCGGGGAGCTGTTTTTT.

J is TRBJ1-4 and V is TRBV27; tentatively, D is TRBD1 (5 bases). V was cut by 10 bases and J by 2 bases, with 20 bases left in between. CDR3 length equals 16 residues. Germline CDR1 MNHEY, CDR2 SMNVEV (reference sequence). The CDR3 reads CATAQGGASTNEKLFF. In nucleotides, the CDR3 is TGTGCCACCGCCCAGGGAGGGGCGTCTACTAATGAAAAACTGTTTTTT. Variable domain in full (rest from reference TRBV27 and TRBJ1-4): EAQVTQNPRYLITVTGKKLTVTCSQNMNHEYMSWYRQDPGLGLRQIYYSMNVEVTDKGDVPEGYKVSRKEKRNFPLILESPSPNQTSLYFCATAQGGASTNEKLFFGSGTQLSVL.

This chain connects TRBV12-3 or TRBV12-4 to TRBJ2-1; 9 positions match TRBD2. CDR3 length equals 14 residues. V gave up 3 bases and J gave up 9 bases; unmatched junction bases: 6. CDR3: CASSFQREVAEQFF. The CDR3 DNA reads TGTGCCAGCAGTTTCCAGCGGGAGGTGGCTGAGCAGTTCTTC.

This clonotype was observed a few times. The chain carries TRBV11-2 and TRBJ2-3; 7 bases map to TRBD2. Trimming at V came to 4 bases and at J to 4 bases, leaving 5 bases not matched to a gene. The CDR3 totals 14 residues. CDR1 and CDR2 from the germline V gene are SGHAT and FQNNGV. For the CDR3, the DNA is TGTGCCAGCAGCTCGGGACGGGAGGCAGATACGCAGTATTTT. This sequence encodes CASSSGREADTQYF.

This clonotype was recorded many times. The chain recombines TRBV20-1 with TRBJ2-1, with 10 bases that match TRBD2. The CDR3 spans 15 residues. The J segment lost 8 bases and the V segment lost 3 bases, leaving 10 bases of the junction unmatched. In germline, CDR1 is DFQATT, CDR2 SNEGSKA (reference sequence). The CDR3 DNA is TGCAGTGCTAGTGGTAGCGGGGGGCCGGCGGATGAGCAGTTCTTC. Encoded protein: CSASGSGGPADEQFF.

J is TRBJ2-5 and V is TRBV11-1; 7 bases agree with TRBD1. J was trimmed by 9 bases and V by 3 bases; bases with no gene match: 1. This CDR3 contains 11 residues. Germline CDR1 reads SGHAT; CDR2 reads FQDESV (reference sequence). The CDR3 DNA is TGTGCCAGCAGCTTGCAGGGGGCCCAGTACTTC. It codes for CASSLQGAQYF.

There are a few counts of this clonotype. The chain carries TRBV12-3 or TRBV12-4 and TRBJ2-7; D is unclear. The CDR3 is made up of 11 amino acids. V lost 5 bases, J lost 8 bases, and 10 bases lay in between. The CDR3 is CASSDYTKQYF. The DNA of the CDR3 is TGTGCCAGCAGTGATTATACGAAGCAGTACTTC.

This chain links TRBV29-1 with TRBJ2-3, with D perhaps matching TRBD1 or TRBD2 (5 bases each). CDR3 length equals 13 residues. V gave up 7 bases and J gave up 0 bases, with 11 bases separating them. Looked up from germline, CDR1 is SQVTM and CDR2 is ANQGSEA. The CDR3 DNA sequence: TGCAGCGGGGGGTCAGGGAGCACAGATACGCAGTATTTT. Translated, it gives CSGGSGSTDTQYF.

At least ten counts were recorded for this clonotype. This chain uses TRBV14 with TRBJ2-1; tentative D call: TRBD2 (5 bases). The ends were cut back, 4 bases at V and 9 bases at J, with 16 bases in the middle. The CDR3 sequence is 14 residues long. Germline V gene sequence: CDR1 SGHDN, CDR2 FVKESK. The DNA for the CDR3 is TGTGCCAGCAGCCTAGTCGCACGACTACGTGAGCAGTTCTTC. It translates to CASSLVARLREQFF.

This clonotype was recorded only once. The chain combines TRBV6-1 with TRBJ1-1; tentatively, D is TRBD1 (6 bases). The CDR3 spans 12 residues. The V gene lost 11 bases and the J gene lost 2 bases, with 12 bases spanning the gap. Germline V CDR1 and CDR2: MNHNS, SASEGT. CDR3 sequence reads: CARGTINTEAFF. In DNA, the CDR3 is TGTGCCCGCGGGACAATAAACACTGAAGCTTTCTTT.

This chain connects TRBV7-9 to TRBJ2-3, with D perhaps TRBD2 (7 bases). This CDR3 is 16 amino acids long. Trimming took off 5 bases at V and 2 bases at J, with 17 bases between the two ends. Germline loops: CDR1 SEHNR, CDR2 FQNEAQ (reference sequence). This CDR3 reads CASSPQGGDYTDTQYF. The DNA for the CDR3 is TGTGCCAGCAGCCCACAGGGAGGGGACTACACAGATACGCAGTATTTT. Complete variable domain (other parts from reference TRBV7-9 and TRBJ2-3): DTGVSQNPRHKITKRGQNVTFRCDPISEHNRLYWYRQTLGQGPEFLTYFQNEAQLEKSRLLSDRFSAERPKGSFSTLEIQRTEQGDSAMYLCASSPQGGDYTDTQYFGPGTRLTVL.

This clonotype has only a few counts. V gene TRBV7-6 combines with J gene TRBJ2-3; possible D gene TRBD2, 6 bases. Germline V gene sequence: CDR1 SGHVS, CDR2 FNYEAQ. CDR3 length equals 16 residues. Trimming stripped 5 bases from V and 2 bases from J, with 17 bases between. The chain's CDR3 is CASSPPSGTPTDTQYF. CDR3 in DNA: TGTGCCAGCAGCCCCCCCTCCGGGACTCCCACAGATACGCAGTATTTT.

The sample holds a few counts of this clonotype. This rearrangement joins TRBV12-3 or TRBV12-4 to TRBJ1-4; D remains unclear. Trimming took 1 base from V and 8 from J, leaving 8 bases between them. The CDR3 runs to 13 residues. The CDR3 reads CASSLGLLEKLFF. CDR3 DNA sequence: TGTGCCAGCAGTTTAGGGTTATTAGAAAAACTGTTTTTT.

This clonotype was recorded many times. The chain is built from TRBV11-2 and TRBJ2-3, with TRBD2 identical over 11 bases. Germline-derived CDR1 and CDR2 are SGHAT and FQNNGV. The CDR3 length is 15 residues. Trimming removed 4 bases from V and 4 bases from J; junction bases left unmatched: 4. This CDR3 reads CASSSLAGGADTQYF. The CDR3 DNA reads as TGTGCCAGCAGCTCGCTAGCGGGAGGCGCAGATACGCAGTATTTT.

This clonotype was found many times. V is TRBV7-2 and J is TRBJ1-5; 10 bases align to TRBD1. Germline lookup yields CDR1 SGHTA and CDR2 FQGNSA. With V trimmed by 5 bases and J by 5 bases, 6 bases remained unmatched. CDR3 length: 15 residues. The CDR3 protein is CASSTTGTGDQPQHF. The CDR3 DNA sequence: TGTGCCAGCAGCACTACCGGGACAGGGGATCAGCCCCAGCATTTT.

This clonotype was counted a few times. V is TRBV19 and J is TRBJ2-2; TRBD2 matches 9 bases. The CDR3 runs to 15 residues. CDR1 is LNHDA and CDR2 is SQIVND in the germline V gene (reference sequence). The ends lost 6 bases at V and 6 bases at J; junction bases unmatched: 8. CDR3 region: CASRISGSVPGELFF. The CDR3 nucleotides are TGTGCCAGTAGAATTAGCGGGAGTGTCCCCGGGGAGCTGTTTTTT.

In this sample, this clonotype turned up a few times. For the CDR3, the DNA is TGTGCCAGCAGTGAAAGTGGTCGGGGGGATCAGCCCCAGCATTTT. This translates into CASSESGRGDQPQHF. The chain links TRBV9 to TRBJ1-5; D might be TRBD1 (5 bases). Per the germline V gene, CDR1 is SGDLS and CDR2 is YYNGEE. The CDR3 spans 15 residues. Deletions cut 5 bases from V and 5 bases from J, with 17 bases between. Looking up the rest from reference TRBV9 and TRBJ1-5 gives the full variable domain: DSGVTQTPKHLITATGQRVTLRCSPRSGDLSVYWYQQSLDQGLQFLIQYYNGEERAKGNILERFSAQQFPDLHSELNLSSLELGDSALYFCASSESGRGDQPQHFGDGTRLSIL.

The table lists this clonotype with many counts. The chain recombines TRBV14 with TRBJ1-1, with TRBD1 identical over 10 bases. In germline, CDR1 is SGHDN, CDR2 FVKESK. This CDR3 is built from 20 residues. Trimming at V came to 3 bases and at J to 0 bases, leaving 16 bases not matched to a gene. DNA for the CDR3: TGTGCCAGCAGCCAGGAGGGACAGGGGCGGCACGGAAACATGAACACTGAAGCTTTCTTT. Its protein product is CASSQEGQGRHGNMNTEAFF.

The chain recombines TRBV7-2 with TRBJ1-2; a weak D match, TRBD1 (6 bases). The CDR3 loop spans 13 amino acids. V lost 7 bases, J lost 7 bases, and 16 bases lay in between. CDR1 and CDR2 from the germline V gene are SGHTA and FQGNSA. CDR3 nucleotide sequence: TGTGCCAGCAACCGGGACATAAAAGGTGGCTACACCTTC. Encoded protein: CASNRDIKGGYTF.

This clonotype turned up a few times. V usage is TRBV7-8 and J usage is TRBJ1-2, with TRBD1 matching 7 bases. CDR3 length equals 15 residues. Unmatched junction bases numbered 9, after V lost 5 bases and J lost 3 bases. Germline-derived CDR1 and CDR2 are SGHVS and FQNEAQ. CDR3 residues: CASSTRQGLDYGYTF. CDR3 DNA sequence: TGTGCCAGCAGCACGAGACAGGGACTGGACTATGGCTACACCTTC.

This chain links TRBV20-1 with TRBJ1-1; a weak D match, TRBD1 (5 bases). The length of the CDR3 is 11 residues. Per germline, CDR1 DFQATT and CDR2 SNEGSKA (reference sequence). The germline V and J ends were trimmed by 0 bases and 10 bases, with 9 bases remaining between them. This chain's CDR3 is CSAREGGRAFF. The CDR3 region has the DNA TGCAGTGCTAGAGAGGGGGGTAGAGCTTTCTTT.

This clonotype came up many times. This CDR3 reads CASRGATDTQYF. CDR3 bases: TGTGCCAGCAGGGGGGCCACAGATACGCAGTATTTT. The rearrangement joins TRBV12-3 or TRBV12-4 to TRBJ2-3; possible D gene TRBD1, 6 bases. The CDR3 spans 12 residues. The V end lost 6 bases, the J end lost 2 bases, and 6 bases lay between the germline ends.

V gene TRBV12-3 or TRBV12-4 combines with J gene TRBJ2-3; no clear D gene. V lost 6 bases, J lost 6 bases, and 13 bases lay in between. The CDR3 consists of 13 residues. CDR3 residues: CASRPQRTDTQYF. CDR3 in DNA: TGTGCCAGCAGGCCCCAGAGGACGGATACGCAGTATTTT.

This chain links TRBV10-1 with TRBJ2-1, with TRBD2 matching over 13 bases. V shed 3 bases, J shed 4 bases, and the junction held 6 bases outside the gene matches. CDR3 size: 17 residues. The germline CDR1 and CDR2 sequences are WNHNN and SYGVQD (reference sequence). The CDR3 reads CASSEFGTSGKYNEQFF. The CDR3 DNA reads TGCGCCAGCAGTGAATTTGGGACTAGCGGGAAGTACAATGAGCAGTTCTTC.

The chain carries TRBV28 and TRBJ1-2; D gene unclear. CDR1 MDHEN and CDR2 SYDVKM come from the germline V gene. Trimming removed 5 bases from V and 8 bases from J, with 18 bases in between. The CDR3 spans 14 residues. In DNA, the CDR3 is TGTGCCAGCAGTCCCCCAAGCCGGGGTAGGGGCTACACCTTC. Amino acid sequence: CASSPPSRGRGYTF.

CDR3 coding DNA: TGCGCCAGCAGCTTGGTAATGTTCGGCTCAGAAGCTTTCTTT. The encoded protein is CASSLVMFGSEAFF. The chain recombines TRBV5-1 with TRBJ1-1; D remains ambiguous. There are 14 residues in the CDR3. Germline CDR1 SGHRS, CDR2 YFSETQ. V was cut by 0 bases and J by 8 bases, with 14 bases left in between.